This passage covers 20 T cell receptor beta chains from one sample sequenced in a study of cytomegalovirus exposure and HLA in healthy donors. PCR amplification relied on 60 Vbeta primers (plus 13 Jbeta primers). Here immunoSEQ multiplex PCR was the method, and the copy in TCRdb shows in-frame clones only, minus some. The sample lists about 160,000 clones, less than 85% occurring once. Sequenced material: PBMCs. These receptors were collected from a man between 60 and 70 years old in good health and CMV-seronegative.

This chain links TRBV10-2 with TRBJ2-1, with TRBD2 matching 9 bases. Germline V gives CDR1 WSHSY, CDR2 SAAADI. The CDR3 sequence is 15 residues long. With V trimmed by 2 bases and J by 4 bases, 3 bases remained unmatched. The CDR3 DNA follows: TGCGCCAGCAGTGAGCAGCGGGAGGTGTACAATGAGCAGTTCTTC. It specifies CASSEQREVYNEQFF.

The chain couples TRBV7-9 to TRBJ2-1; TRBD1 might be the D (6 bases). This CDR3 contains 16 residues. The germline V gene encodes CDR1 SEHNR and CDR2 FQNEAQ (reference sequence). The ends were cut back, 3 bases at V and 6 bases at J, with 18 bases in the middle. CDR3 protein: CASSFKTGRPSNEQFF. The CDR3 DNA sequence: TGTGCCAGCAGCTTTAAGACAGGCCGCCCTTCCAATGAGCAGTTCTTC.

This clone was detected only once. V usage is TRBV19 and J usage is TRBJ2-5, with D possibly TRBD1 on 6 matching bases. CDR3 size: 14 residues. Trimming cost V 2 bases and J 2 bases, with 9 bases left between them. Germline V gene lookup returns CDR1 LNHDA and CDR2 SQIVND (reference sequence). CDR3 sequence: CASSITGLQETQYF. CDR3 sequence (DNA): TGTGCCAGTAGTATAACAGGGTTACAAGAGACCCAGTACTTC.

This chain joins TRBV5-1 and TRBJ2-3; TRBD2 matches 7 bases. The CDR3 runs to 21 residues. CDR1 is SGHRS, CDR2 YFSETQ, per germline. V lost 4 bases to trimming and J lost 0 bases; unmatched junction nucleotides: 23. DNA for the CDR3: TGCGCCAGCAGCCACCCAACTGGGCGGGGGACCCCTTACTCTAGCACAGATACGCAGTATTTT. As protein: CASSHPTGRGTPYSSTDTQYF.

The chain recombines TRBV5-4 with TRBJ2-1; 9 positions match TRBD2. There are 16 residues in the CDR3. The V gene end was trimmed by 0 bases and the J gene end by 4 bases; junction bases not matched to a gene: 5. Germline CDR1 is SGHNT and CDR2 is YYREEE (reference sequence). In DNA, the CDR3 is TGTGCCAGCAGCTTGGGGGCTAGCGGGGCGTACAATGAGCAGTTCTTC. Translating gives CASSLGASGAYNEQFF.

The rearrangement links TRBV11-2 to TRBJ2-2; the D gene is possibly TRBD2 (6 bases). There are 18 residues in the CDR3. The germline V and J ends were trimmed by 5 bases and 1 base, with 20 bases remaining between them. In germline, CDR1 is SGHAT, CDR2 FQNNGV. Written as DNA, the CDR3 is TGTGCCAGCAGCCCCCGGGAGTTTGCGATGATGAACACCGGGGAGCTGTTTTTT. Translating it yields CASSPREFAMMNTGELFF.

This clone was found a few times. CDR3 amino acids: CSVEPRQGSYEQYF. CDR3 nucleotides: TGCAGCGTTGAGCCGCGACAGGGCTCCTACGAGCAGTACTTC. The chain employs TRBV29-1 and TRBJ2-7; TRBD1 aligns across 7 bases. V trimming: 3 bases; J trimming: 0 bases; junction bases outside the gene matches: 5. This CDR3 has 14 amino acids. Germline CDR1 reads SQVTM; CDR2 reads ANQGSEA.

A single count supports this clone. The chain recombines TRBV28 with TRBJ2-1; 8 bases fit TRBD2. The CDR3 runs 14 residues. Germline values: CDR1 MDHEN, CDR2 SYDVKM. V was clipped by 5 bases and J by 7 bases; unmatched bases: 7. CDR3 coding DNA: TGTGCCAGCAGTCCAAGCGGGAGTCGAAATGAGCAGTTCTTC. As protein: CASSPSGSRNEQFF.

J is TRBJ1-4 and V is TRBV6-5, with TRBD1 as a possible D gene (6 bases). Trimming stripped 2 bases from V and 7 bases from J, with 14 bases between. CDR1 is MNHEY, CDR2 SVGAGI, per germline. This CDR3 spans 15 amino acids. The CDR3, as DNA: TGTGCCAGCAGTTACCGGGGGGCTCGAAGTGAAAAACTGTTTTTT. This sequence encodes CASSYRGARSEKLFF.

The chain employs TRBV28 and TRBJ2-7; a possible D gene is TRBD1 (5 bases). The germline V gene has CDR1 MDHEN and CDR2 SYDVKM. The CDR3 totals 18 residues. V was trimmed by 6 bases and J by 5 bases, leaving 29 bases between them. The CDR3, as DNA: TGTGCCAGCAGAGATACTCCGAAGACAGTCACGTTTAGAGACGAGCAGTACTTC. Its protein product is CASRDTPKTVTFRDEQYF.

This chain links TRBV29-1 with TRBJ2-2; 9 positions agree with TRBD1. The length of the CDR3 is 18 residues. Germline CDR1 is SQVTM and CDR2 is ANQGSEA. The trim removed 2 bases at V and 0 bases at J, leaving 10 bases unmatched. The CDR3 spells CSVESVDRGPSNTGELFF. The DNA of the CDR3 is TGCAGCGTTGAATCGGTGGACAGGGGACCTTCGAACACCGGGGAGCTGTTTTTT.

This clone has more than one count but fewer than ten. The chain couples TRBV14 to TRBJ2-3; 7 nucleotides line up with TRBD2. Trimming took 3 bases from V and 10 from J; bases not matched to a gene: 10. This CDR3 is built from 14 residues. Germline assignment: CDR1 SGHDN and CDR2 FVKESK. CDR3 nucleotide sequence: TGTGCCAGCAGCCAGTGGACTAGTAGTTATGCGCAGTATTTT. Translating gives CASSQWTSSYAQYF.

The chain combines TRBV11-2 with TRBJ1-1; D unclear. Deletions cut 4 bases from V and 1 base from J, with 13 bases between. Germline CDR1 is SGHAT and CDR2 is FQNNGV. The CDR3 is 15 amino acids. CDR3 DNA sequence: TGTGCCAGCAGCTCCCTCACTGGTTCGAACACTGAAGCTTTCTTT. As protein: CASSSLTGSNTEAFF.

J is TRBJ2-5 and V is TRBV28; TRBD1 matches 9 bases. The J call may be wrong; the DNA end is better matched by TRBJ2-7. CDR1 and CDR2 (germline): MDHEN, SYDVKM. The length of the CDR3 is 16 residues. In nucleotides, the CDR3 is TGTGCCAGCAGTGAACCGGGACAGGGATTCTCCTACGAGCAGTACTTC. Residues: CASSEPGQGFSYEQYF.

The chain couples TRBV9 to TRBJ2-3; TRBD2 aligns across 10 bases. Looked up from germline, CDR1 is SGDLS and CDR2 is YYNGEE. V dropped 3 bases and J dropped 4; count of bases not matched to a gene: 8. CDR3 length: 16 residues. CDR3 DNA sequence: TGTGCCAGCAGCGAGGGGATAGCGGGAGGTTCAGATACGCAGTATTTT. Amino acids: CASSEGIAGGSDTQYF.

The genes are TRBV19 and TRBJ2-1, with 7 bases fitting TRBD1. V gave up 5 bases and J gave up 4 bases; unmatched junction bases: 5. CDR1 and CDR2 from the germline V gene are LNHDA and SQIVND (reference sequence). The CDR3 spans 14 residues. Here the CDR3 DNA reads TGTGCCAGTAGTGACGGGACAGTTTACAATGAGCAGTTCTTC. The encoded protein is CASSDGTVYNEQFF.

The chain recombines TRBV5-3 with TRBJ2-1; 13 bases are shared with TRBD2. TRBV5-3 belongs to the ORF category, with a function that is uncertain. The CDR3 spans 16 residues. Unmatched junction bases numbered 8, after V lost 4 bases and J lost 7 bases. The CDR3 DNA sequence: TGTGCCAGAAGCCAGGGACTAGCGGGATTATTGAATGAGCAGTTCTTC. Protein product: CARSQGLAGLLNEQFF.

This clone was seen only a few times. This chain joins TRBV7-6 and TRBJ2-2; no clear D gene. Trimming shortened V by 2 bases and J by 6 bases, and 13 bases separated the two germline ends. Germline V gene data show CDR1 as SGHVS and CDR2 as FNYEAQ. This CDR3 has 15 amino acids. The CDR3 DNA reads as TGTGCCAGCAGCTTAAGTAACGTTCCGGCCGGGGAGCTGTTTTTT. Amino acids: CASSLSNVPAGELFF.

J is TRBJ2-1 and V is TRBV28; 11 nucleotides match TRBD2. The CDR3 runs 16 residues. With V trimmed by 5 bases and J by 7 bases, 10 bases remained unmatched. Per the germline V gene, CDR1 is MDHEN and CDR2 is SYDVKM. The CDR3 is CASSLSLAGGQNEQFF. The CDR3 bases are TGTGCCAGCAGTCTGTCTTTAGCGGGGGGGCAAAATGAGCAGTTCTTC.

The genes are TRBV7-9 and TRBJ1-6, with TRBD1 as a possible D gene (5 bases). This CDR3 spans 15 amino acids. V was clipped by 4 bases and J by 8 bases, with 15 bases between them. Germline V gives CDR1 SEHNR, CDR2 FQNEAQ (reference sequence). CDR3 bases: TGTGCCAGCAGCTACTCCAGGGTTAGTGATTCACCCCTCCACTTT. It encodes CASSYSRVSDSPLHF.